Listed below are T cell receptor beta chains from one sample, sequenced in a study of shared clonotypes between healthy human individuals. The assay was immunoSEQ multiplex PCR, and TCRdb's table has in-frame clones only and misses some. The data show about 380,000 clones, with 90% to 98% seen just once and around 0.29% held by the top ten. Sequencing was done on a sample of memory CD8+ T cells sorted from blood. These receptors were taken from a man aged 30-40 years in good health. The CDR3 runs from the conserved cysteine through the conserved F or W. The order of the fields is V gene, J gene, D gene, clone size, CDR3 DNA, CDR3 protein. A D gene is named only where the DNA matches it firmly. Expanded clones get a size class; other rows say once, few or many, or leave the size out.

V: TRBV5-1; J: TRBJ2-7; D: TRBD2; size: .; DNA: TGCGCCAGCAGCGGGGGGAGGGAAGCTGGCGAGCAGTACTTC; CDR3: CASSGGREAGEQYF
V: TRBV11-1; J: TRBJ2-2; D: .; size: .; DNA: TGTGCCAGCAGCTTGACGGTTATCCCGAACACCGGGGAGCTGTTTTTT; CDR3: CASSLTVIPNTGELFF
V: TRBV5-4; J: TRBJ1-2; D: TRBD1; size: .; DNA: TGTGCCAGCAGCCAAGGACAGGCCTATGGCTACACCTTC; CDR3: CASSQGQAYGYTF
V: TRBV6-4; J: TRBJ1-3; D: TRBD1; size: .; DNA: TGTGCCAGCAGACCAGGGGGCCCTGGAAACACCATATATTTT; CDR3: CASRPGGPGNTIYF
V: TRBV2; J: TRBJ2-3; D: TRBD2; size: .; DNA: TGTGCCAGCAGTACTAGCGTTGGCACAGATACGCAGTATTTT; CDR3: CASSTSVGTDTQYF
V: TRBV7-6; J: TRBJ2-7; D: .; size: .; DNA: TGTGCCAGCAGCTTAGTCTCGGGTGTGGGAGGGGGAGAGCAGTACTTC; CDR3: CASSLVSGVGGGEQYF
V: TRBV11-2; J: TRBJ1-4; D: TRBD1; size: .; DNA: TGTGCCAGCAGCCCCTCCGACAGGGGGACTGAAAAACTGTTTTTT; CDR3: CASSPSDRGTEKLFF
V: TRBV7-9; J: TRBJ2-7; D: .; size: .; DNA: TGTGCCGGGGCTGGAAGCTCCTACGAGCAGTACTTC; CDR3: CAGAGSSYEQYF
V: TRBV21-1; J: TRBJ2-7; D: .; size: .; DNA: TGTGCCAGCAGCACCGGGGATTCATACGAGCAGTACTTC; CDR3: CASSTGDSYEQYF
V: TRBV28; J: TRBJ2-1; D: .; size: .; DNA: TGTGCCAGCAGTCTGCCGGGAGCGGACCACGGTGAGCAGTTCTTC; CDR3: CASSLPGADHGEQFF
V: TRBV7-3; J: TRBJ1-1; D: .; size: once; DNA: TGTGCCAGCAGCTTTGACAAGAACACTGAAGCTTTCTTT; CDR3: CASSFDKNTEAFF
V: TRBV5-6; J: TRBJ2-7; D: .; size: .; DNA: TGTGCCAGCAGCTTCTCGGGGGAATACTACGAGCAGTACTTC; CDR3: CASSFSGEYYEQYF
V: TRBV19; J: TRBJ2-1; D: TRBD2; size: .; DNA: TGTGCCAGTAGTGAACGACTAGCGGGACATAATGAGCAGTTCTTC; CDR3: CASSERLAGHNEQFF
V: TRBV5-1; J: TRBJ2-3; D: .; size: .; DNA: TGCGCCAGCAGCTTGAATACGGCCGGGAGCGCAGATACGCAGTATTTT; CDR3: CASSLNTAGSADTQYF
V: TRBV7-9; J: TRBJ2-7; D: TRBD2; size: .; DNA: TGTGCCAGCAGCCCCCGGGGGGGGCCCTACGAGCAGTACTTC; CDR3: CASSPRGGPYEQYF
V: TRBV30; J: TRBJ2-1; D: .; size: .; DNA: TGTGCCTGGAGTGTCGGACCCAAGCAGTTCTTC; CDR3: CAWSVGPKQFF
V: TRBV28; J: TRBJ1-2; D: .; size: .; DNA: TGTGCCAGCACTCAGACAGGATTTTATGGCTACACCTTC; CDR3: CASTQTGFYGYTF
V: TRBV28; J: TRBJ2-3; D: .; size: .; DNA: TGTGCCAGCAGGCCAAGCACAGATACGCAGTATTTT; CDR3: CASRPSTDTQYF
V: TRBV6-5; J: TRBJ2-1; D: TRBD1; size: .; DNA: TGTGCCAGCAGTTACTCGACAGGGGGCTCCTACAATGAGCAGTTCTTC; CDR3: CASSYSTGGSYNEQFF
V: TRBV2; J: TRBJ1-2; D: TRBD1; size: .; DNA: TGTGCCAGCAGCGCAGACCAGGGGGTGATCTATGGCTACACCTTC; CDR3: CASSADQGVIYGYTF
V: TRBV29-1; J: TRBJ1-2; D: .; size: .; DNA: TGCAGCGTTGAAGGACCTCGAGCTAACTATGGCTACACCTTC; CDR3: CSVEGPRANYGYTF
V: TRBV29-1; J: TRBJ2-5; D: .; size: few; DNA: TGCAGCGTTGGACAGGAGACCCAGTACTTC; CDR3: CSVGQETQYF
V: TRBV5-1; J: TRBJ2-7; D: .; size: .; DNA: TGCGCCAGCAGCTTTTGGACTGACAGGTCCTACGAGCAGTACTTC; CDR3: CASSFWTDRSYEQYF
V: TRBV28; J: TRBJ2-2; D: TRBD2; size: .; DNA: TGTGCCAGCAGTTTATTAGCTAGCGGGAACACCGGGGAGCTGTTTTTT; CDR3: CASSLLASGNTGELFF
V: TRBV5-1; J: TRBJ2-3; D: .; size: .; DNA: TGCGCCAGCAGCTTACAGGGATTCGGCACAGATACGCAGTATTTT; CDR3: CASSLQGFGTDTQYF
V: TRBV6-1; J: TRBJ1-6; D: .; size: .; DNA: TGTGCCAGCAGTGGGGAGAGATCACCCCTCCACTTT; CDR3: CASSGERSPLHF
V: TRBV29-1; J: TRBJ2-7; D: TRBD1; size: .; DNA: TGCAGCGTGGTGACAGGGCTTTACGAGCAGTACTTC; CDR3: CSVVTGLYEQYF
V: TRBV6-5; J: TRBJ2-1; D: .; size: .; DNA: TGTGCCAGCAGTATGGTGCGGAACTCCTACAATGAGCAGTTCTTC; CDR3: CASSMVRNSYNEQFF
V: TRBV5-1; J: TRBJ2-1; D: .; size: once; DNA: TGCGCCAGCAGCTTGGGGGTTACGCGCACCAATGAGCAGTTCTTC; CDR3: CASSLGVTRTNEQFF